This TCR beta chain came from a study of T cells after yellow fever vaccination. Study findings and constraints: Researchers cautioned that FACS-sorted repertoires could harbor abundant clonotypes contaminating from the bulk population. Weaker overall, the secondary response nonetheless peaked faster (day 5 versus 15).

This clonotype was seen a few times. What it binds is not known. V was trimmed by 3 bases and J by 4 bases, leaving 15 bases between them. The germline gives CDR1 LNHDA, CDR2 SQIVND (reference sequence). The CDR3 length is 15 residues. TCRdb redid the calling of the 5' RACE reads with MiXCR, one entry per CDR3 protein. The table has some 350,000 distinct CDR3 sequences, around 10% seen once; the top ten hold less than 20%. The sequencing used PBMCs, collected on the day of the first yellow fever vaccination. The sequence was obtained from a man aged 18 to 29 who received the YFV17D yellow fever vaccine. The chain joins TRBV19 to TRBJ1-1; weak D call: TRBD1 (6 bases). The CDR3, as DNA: TGTGCCAGTAGTATGGCGGCGACAGGATCCACTGAAGCTTTCTTT. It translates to CASSMAATGSTEAFF.